Sequencing of this T cell receptor (beta chain) was carried out in a study of B cell selection in AIRE deficiency. Regarding the study as a whole: TCRbeta-only data showed roughly a third of shared healthy Treg sequences in healthy Tconv. Only about 9% of about 3,500 shared Treg sequences were patient-specific; roughly 30% healthy-specific.

Regulatory T cells were sorted as CD4+CD25hiCD127low/negative. Control samples were from healthy, unrelated donors. This clone was picked up a small number of times. What it binds is not known. TCRdb's copy holds only in-frame clones and misses some; the assay was immunoSEQ multiplex PCR. The table records approximately 24,000 clones, around 92% of them present only once. Source material: CD4+CD25+ Tregs sorted from PBMCs. The sequence was obtained from a human donor in good health.

The CDR3, as DNA: TGTGCCAGCAGCCTACAGGGTGTCTCCTACGAGCAGTACTTC. This sequence encodes CASSLQGVSYEQYF. The chain recombines TRBV11-2 with TRBJ2-7; D is possibly TRBD1 (6 bases). Looked up from germline, CDR1 is SGHAT and CDR2 is FQNNGV. V gave up 5 bases and J gave up 0 bases, with 11 bases separating them. CDR3 length equals 14 residues.